These 5 T cell receptor beta chains were sequenced from one sample in a study of cytomegalovirus exposure and HLA in healthy donors. In the PCR, 60 Vbeta and 13 Jbeta primers were used. TCRdb's table, derived via immunoSEQ multiplex PCR, lists solely in-frame clones and lacks some. The sample has 80,000 to 95,000 clones, about 60% seen once; the top ten hold roughly 6%. The source material was PBMCs. The source is a woman between 25 and 40 years old in good health and CMV-seronegative.

V is TRBV30 and J is TRBJ2-1; maybe TRBD2 (7 bases). With 7 bases removed from V and 2 bases from J, the gap between germline ends came to 18 bases. The length of the CDR3 is 15 residues. CDR1 and CDR2 from the germline V gene are GTSNPN and SVGIG (reference sequence). The CDR3 is CASNRGEGTYNEQFF. DNA of the CDR3: TGTGCCTCAAATAGGGGGGAGGGGACCTACAATGAGCAGTTCTTC.

The chain employs TRBV19 and TRBJ1-1; TRBD1 might be the D (6 bases). The V end lost 10 bases, the J end lost 3 bases, and 21 bases lay between the germline ends. The germline CDR1 and CDR2 sequences are LNHDA and SQIVND (reference sequence). The CDR3 runs 15 residues. Written as DNA, the CDR3 is TGTGCCACCAAGTGGGGAACAGGGTCGGACACTGAAGCTTTCTTT. This codes for CATKWGTGSDTEAFF. The entire variable domain, with the rest obtained from reference TRBV19 and TRBJ1-1, is as follows: DGGITQSPKYLFRKEGQNVTLSCEQNLNHDAMYWYRQDPGQGLRLIYYSQIVNDFQKGDIAEGYSVSREKKESFPLTVTSAQKNPTAFYLCATKWGTGSDTEAFFGQGTRLTVV.

This clone turned up a few times. The same CDR3 also results from other DNA sequences found in this sample. This chain links TRBV5-1 with TRBJ2-5; D not certain. V shed 4 bases and J shed 2 bases, with 3 bases lying between them. The CDR3 runs 11 residues. Germline CDR1 SGHRS, CDR2 YFSETQ. This chain's CDR3 is CASSLQETQYF. The CDR3 coding sequence is TGCGCCAGCAGCCTGCAAGAGACCCAGTACTTC.

The V and J genes are TRBV5-1 and TRBJ1-2; 10 bases are a match to TRBD1. This CDR3 comprises 16 residues. Germline CDR1 is SGHRS and CDR2 is YFSETQ. J gave up 4 bases and V 0 bases, and 6 bases lay outside the gene matches. CDR3 DNA sequence: TGCGCCAGCAGCTTGGATCCCGGGACAGGGGTCTATGGCTACACCTTC. Its translation: CASSLDPGTGVYGYTF.

The chain joins TRBV4-1 to TRBJ2-7; 7 bases match TRBD2. J gave up 5 bases and V 0 bases, and 10 bases lay outside the gene matches. In germline, CDR1 is MGHRA, CDR2 YSYEKL. The CDR3 is 16 amino acids. The CDR3 nucleotides are TGCGCCAGCAGCCAAGATAGGTGGGGAGGGTTCAACGAGCAGTACTTC. Residues: CASSQDRWGGFNEQYF.